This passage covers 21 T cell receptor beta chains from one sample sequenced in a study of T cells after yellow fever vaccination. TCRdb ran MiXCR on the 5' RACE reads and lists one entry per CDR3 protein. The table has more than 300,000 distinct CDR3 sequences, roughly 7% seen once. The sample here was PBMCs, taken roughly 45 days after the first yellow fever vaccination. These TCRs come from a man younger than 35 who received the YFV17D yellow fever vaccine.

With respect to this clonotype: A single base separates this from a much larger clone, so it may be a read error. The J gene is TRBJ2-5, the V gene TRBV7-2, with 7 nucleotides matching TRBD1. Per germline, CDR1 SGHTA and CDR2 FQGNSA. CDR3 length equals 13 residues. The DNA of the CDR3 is TGTCCCAGCAGCCGGGACAGAAAAGAGACCCAGTACTTC. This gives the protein CPSSRDRKETQYF.

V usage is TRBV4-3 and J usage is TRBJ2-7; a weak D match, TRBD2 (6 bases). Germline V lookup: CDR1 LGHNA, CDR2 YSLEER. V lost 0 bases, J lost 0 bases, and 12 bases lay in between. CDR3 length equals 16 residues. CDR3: CASSQDLGGSSYEQYF. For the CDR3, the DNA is TGCGCCAGCAGCCAAGATTTGGGGGGAAGCTCCTACGAGCAGTACTTC.

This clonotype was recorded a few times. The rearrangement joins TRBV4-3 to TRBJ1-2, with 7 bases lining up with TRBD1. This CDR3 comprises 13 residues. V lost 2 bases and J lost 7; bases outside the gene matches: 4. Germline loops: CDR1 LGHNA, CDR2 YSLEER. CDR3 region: CASSQPGGFGYTF. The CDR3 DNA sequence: TGCGCCAGCAGCCAACCAGGGGGATTTGGCTACACCTTC.

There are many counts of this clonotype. CDR3 nucleotide sequence: TGCAGTGCTAGAGACGACAGGGGGGGCAACGAGCAGTACTTC. This sequence encodes CSARDDRGGNEQYF. The chain carries TRBV20-1 and TRBJ2-7; the match to TRBD1 covers 9 bases. Germline V gene data show CDR1 as DFQATT and CDR2 as SNEGSKA (reference sequence). Trimming removed 0 bases from V and 5 bases from J; junction bases left unmatched: 5. The CDR3 extends over 14 amino acids.

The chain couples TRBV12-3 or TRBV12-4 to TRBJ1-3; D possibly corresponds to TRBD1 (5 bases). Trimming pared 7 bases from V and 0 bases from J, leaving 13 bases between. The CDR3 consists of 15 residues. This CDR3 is CASTPGTNSGNTIYF. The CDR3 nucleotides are TGTGCCAGCACTCCAGGGACCAACTCTGGAAACACCATATATTTT.

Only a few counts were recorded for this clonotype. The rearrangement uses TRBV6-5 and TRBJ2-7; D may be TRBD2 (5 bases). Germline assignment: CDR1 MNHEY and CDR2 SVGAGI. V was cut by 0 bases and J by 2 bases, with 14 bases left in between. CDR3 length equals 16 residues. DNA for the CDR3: TGTGCCAGCAGTTACTCGAGAGGGTTAGTCACCTACGAGCAGTACTTC. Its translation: CASSYSRGLVTYEQYF.

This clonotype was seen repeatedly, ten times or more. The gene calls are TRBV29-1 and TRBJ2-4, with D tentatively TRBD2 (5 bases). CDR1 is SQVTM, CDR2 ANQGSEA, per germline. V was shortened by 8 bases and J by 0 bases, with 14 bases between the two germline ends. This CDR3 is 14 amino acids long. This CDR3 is CSCRSGVAKNIQYF. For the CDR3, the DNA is TGCAGCTGTCGGTCCGGGGTAGCCAAAAACATTCAGTACTTC.

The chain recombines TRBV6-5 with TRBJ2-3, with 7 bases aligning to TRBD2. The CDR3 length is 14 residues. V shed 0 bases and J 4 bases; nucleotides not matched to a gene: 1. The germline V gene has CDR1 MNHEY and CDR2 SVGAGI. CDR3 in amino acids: CASSYSGRADTQYF. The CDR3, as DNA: TGTGCCAGCAGTTACTCGGGGAGGGCAGATACGCAGTATTTT.

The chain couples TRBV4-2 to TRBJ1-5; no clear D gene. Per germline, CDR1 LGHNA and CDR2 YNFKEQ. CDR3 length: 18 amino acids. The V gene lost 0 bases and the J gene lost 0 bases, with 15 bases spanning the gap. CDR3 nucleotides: TGTGCCAGCAGCCAAGATCCCCCTACTGATGTTAGCAATCAGCCCCAGCATTTT. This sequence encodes CASSQDPPTDVSNQPQHF.

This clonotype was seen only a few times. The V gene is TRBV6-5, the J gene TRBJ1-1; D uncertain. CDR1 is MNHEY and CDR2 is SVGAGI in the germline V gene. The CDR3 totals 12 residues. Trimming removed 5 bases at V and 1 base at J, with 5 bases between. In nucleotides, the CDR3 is TGTGCCAGCAGTACATCGAACACTGAAGCTTTCTTT. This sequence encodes CASSTSNTEAFF.

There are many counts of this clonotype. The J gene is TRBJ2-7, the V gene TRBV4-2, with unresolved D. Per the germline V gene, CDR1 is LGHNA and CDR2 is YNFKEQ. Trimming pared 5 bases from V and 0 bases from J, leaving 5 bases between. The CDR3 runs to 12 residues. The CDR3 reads CASSYGSYEQYF. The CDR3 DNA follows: TGTGCCAGCAGCTACGGCTCCTACGAGCAGTACTTC.

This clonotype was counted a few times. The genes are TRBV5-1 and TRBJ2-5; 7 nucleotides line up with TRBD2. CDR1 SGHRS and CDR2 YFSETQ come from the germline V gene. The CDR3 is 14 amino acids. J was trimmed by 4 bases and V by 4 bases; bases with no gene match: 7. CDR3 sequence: CASSDGGGGETQYF. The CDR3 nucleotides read TGCGCCAGCAGCGACGGCGGGGGAGGAGAGACCCAGTACTTC.

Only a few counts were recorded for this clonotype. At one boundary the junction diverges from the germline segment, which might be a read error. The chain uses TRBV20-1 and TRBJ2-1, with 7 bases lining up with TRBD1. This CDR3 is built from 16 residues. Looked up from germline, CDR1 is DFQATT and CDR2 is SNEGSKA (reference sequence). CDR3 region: CCARSATGSSYNEQFF. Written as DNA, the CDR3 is TGCTGTGCTAGAAGCGCGACAGGGAGCTCCTACAATGAGCAGTTCTTC.

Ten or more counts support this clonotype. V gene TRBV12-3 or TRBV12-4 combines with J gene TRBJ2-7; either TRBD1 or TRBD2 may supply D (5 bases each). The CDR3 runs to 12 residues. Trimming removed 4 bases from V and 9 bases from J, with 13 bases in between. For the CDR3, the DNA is TGTGCCAGCAGTTCTCCTGGGACCGCGCAGTACTTC. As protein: CASSSPGTAQYF.

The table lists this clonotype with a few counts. The chain's CDR3 is CSARAGRVGSGANVLTF. The CDR3 DNA sequence: TGCAGTGCTAGAGCAGGTCGTGTGGGCTCTGGGGCCAACGTCCTGACTTTC. The rearrangement joins TRBV20-1 to TRBJ2-6; D gene ambiguous. Germline V lookup: CDR1 DFQATT, CDR2 SNEGSKA (reference sequence). This CDR3 is built from 17 residues. Trimming stripped 1 base from V and 0 bases from J, with 13 bases between.

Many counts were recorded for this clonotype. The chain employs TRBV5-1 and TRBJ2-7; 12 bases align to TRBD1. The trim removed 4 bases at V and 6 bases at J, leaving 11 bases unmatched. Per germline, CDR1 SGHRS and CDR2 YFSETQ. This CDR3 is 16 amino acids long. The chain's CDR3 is CASSLVGGTGGREQYV. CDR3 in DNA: TGCGCCAGCAGCCTAGTTGGCGGGACAGGGGGCCGCGAGCAGTACGTC.

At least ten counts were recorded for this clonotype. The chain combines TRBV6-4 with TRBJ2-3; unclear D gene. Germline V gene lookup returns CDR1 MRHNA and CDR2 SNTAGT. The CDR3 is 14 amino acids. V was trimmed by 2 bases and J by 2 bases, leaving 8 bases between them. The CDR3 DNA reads TGTGCCAGCAGTGACGGGATCGACACAGATACGCAGTATTTT. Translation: CASSDGIDTDTQYF.

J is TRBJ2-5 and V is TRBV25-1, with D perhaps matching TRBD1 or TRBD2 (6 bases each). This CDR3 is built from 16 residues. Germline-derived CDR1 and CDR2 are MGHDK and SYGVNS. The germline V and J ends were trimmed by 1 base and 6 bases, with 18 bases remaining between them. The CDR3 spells CASSEWGAQDAKTQYF. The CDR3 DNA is TGTGCCAGCAGTGAATGGGGGGCCCAAGACGCCAAGACCCAGTACTTC. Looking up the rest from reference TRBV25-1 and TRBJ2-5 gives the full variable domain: EADIYQTPRYLVIGTGKKITLECSQTMGHDKMYWYQQDPGMELHLIHYSYGVNSTEKGDLSSESTVSRIRTEHFPLTLESARPSHTSQYLCASSEWGAQDAKTQYFGPGTRLLVL.

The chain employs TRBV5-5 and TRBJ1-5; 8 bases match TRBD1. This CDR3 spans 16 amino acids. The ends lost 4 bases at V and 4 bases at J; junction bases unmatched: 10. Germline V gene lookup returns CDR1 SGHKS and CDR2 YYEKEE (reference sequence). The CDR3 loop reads CASSPGQGLRNQPQHF. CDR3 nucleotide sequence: TGTGCCAGCAGCCCCGGACAGGGCCTAAGGAATCAGCCCCAGCATTTT.

The CDR3 reads CASSGDRVLLNTEAFF. The CDR3 DNA follows: TGTGCCAGCAGTGGGGACAGGGTTTTACTGAACACTGAAGCTTTCTTT. V is TRBV6-4 and J is TRBJ1-1; 9 positions agree with TRBD1. The CDR3 runs to 16 residues. Unmatched junction bases numbered 6, after V lost 4 bases and J lost 0 bases. Germline CDR1 reads MRHNA; CDR2 reads SNTAGT.

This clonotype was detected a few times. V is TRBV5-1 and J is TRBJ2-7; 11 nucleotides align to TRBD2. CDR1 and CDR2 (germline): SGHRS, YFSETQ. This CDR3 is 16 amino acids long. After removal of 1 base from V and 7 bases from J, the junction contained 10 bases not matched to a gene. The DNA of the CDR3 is TGCGCCAGCAGCTTGTCTTCGACTAGCGGGATTTTGGAGCAGTACTTC. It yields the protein CASSLSSTSGILEQYF.